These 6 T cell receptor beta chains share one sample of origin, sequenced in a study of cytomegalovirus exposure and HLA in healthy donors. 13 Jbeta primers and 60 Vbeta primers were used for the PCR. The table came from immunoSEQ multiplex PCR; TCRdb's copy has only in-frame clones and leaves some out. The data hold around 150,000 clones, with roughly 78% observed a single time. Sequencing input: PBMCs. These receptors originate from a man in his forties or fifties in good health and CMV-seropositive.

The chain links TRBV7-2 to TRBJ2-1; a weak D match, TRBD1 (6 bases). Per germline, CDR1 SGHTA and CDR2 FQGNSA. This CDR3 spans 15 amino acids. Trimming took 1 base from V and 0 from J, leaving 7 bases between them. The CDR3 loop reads CASSLGTASYNEQFF. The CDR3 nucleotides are TGTGCCAGCAGCTTAGGGACAGCCTCCTACAATGAGCAGTTCTTC. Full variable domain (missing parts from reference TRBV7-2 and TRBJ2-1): GAGVSQSPSNKVTEKGKDVELRCDPISGHTALYWYRQSLGQGLEFLIYFQGNSAPDKSGLPSDRFSAERTGGSVSTLTIQRTQQEDSAVYLCASSLGTASYNEQFFGPGTRLTVL.

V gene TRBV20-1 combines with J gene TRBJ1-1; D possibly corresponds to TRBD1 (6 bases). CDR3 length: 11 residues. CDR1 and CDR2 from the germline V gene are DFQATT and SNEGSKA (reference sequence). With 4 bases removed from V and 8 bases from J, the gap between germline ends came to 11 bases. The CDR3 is CSANSGTEAFF. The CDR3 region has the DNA TGCAGTGCTAACTCCGGGACAGAAGCTTTCTTT.

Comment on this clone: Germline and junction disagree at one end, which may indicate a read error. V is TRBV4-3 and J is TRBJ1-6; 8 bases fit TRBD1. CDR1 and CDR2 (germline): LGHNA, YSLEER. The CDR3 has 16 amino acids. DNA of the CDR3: TGCGCCAGCAGCCAAGACACAGGGGGTAATAATTCACCTCTCCACTTT. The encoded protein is CASSQDTGGNNSPLHF.

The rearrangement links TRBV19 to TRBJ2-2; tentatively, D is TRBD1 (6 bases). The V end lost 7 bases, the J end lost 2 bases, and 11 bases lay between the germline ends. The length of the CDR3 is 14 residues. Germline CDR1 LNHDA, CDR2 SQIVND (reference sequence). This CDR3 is CASTPGQNTGELFF. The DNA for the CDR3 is TGTGCCAGTACCCCGGGACAAAACACCGGGGAGCTGTTTTTT.

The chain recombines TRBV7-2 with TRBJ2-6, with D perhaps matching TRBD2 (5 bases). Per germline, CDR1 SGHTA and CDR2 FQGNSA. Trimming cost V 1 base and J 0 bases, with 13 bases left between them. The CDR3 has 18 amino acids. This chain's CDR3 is CASSLVVSASSGANVLTF. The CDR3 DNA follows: TGTGCCAGCAGCTTAGTCGTTAGCGCTAGCTCTGGGGCCAACGTCCTGACTTTC.

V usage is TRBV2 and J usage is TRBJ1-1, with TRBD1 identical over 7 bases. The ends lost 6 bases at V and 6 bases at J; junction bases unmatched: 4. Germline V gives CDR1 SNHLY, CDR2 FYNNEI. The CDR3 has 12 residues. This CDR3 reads CASRQQGPEAFF. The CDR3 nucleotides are TGTGCCAGCAGACAACAGGGGCCTGAAGCTTTCTTT.